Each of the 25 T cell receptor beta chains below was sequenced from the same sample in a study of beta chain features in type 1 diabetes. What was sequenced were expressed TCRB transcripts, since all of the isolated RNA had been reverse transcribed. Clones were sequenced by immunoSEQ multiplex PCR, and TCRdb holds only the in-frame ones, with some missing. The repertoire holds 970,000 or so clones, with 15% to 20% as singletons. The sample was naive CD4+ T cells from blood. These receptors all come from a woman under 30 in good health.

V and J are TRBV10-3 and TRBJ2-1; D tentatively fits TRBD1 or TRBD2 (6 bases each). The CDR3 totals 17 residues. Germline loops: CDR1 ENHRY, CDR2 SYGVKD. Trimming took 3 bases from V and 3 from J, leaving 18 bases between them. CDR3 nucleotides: TGTGCCATCAGTGACCTCAAGGCGGGGACAAACTACAATGAGCAGTTCTTC. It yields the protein CAISDLKAGTNYNEQFF.

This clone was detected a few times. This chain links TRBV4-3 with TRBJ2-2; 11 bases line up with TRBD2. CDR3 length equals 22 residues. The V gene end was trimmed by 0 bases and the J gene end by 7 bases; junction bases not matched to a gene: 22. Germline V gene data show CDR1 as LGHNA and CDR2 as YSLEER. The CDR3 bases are TGCGCCAGCAGCCAAGATCGTTACATCGGGATAGCGGGAGGGTTTAGGGACGGGGAGCTGTTTTTT. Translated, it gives CASSQDRYIGIAGGFRDGELFF.

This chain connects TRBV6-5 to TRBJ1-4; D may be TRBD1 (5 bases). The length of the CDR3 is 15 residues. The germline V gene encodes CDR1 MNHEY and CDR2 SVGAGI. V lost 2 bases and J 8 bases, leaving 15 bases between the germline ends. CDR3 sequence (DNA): TGTGCCAGCAGTTACCGAAACGAGAAGGGGGAAAAACTGTTTTTT. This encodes CASSYRNEKGEKLFF.

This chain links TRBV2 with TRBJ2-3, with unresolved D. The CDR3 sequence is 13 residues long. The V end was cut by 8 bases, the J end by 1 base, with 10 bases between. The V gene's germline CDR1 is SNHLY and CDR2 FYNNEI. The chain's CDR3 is CASRTTRTDTQYF. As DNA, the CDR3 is TGTGCCAGCCGGACGACCCGCACAGATACGCAGTATTTT.

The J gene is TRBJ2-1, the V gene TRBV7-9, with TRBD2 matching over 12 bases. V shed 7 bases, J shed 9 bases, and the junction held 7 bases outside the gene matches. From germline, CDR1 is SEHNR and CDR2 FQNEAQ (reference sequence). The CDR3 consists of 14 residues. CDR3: CASTRTSGNGEQFF. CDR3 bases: TGTGCCAGCACCCGGACTAGCGGGAATGGTGAGCAGTTCTTC.

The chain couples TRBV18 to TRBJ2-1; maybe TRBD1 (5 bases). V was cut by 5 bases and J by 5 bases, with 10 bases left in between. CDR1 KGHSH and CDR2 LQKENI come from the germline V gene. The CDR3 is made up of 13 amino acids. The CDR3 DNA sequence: TGTGCCAGCTCATCTAACAGGAACAATGAGCAGTTCTTC. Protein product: CASSSNRNNEQFF.

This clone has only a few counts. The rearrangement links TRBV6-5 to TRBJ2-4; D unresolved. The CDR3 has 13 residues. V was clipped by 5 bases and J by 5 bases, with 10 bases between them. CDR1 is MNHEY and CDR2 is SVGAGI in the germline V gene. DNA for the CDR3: TGTGCCAGCAGTAGAGACCCCCAAAACATTCAGTACTTC. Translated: CASSRDPQNIQYF.

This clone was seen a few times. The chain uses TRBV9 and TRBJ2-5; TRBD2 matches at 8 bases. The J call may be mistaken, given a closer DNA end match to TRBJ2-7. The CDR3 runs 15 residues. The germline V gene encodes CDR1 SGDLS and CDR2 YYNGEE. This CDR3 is CASSVAPGGRYEQYF. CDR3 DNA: TGTGCCAGCAGCGTAGCACCGGGAGGGCGGTACGAGCAGTACTTC.

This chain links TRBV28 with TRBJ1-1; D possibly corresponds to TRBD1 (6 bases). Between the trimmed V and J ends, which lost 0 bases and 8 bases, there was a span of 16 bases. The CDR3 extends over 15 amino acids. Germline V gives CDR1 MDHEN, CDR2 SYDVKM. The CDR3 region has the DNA TGTGCCAGCAGTTTATGGGCGGGGGCAGCGGAGGAAGCTTTCTTT. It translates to CASSLWAGAAEEAFF.

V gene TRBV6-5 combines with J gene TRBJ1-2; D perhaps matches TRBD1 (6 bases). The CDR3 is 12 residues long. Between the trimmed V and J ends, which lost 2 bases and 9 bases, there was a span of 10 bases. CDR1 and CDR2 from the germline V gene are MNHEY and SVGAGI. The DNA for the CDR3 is TGTGCCAGCAGTTACAGGGGGAGAAGCTACACCTTC. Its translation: CASSYRGRSYTF.

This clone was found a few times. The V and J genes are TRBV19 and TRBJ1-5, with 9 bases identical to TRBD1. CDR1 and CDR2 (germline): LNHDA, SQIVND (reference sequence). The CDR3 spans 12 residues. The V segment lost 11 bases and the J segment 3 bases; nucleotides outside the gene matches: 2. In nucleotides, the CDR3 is TGTGCCGGGACAGGGTTCAATCAGCCCCAGCATTTT. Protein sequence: CAGTGFNQPQHF.

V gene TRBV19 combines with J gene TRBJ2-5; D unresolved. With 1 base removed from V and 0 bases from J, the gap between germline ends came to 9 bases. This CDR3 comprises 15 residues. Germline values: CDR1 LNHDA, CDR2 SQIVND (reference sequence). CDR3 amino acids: CASSIGLSYQETQYF. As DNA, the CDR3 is TGTGCCAGTAGTATAGGCCTTTCGTACCAAGAGACCCAGTACTTC.

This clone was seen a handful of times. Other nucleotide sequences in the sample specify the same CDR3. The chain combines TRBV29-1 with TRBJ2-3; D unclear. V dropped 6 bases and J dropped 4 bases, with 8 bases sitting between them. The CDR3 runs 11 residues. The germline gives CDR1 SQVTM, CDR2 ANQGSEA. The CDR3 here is CSVGRSDTQYF. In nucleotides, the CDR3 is TGCAGCGTCGGTCGGTCAGATACGCAGTATTTT.

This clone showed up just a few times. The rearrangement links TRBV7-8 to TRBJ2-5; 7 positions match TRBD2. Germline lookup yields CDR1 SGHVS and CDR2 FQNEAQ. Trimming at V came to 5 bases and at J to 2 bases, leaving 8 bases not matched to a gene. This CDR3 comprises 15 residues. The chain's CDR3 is CASSPQGGKQETQYF. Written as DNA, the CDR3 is TGTGCCAGCAGCCCCCAGGGAGGGAAGCAAGAGACCCAGTACTTC.

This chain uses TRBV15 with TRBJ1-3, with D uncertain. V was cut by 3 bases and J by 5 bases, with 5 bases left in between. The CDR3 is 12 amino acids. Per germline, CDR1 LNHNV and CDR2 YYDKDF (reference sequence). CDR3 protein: CATSRERNTIYF. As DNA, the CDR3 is TGTGCCACCAGCAGGGAGAGAAACACCATATATTTT.

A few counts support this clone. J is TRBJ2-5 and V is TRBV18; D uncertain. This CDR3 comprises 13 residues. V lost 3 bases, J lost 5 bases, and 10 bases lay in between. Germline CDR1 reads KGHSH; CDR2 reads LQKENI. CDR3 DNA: TGTGCCAGCTCACCGAGCGAGGTGGAGACCCAGTACTTC. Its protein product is CASSPSEVETQYF.

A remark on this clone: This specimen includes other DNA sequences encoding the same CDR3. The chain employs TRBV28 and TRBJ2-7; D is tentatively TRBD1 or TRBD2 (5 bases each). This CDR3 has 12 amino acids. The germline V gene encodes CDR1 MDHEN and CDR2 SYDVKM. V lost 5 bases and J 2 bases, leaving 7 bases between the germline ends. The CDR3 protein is CASSQGPYEQYF. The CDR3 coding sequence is TGTGCCAGCAGTCAGGGACCCTACGAGCAGTACTTC.

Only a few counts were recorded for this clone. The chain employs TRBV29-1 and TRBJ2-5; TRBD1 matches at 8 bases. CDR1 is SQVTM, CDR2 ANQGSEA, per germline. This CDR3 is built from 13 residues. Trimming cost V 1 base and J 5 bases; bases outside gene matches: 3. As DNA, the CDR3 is TGCAGCGTTGAAGGGCAGGGGGCCGAGACCCAGTACTTC. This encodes CSVEGQGAETQYF.

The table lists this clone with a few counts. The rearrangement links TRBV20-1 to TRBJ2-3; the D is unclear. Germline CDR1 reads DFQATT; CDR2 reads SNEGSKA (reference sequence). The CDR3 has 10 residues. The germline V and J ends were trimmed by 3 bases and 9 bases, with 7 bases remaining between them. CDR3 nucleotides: TGCAGTGCTAGCCCCACGACGCAGTATTTT. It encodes CSASPTTQYF.

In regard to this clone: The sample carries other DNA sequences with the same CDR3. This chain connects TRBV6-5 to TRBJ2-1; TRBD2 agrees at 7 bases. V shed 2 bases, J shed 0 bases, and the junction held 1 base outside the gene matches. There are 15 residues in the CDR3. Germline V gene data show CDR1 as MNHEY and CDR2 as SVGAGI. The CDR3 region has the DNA TGTGCCAGCAGTTACAGCGGGACCTCCTACAATGAGCAGTTCTTC. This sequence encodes CASSYSGTSYNEQFF.

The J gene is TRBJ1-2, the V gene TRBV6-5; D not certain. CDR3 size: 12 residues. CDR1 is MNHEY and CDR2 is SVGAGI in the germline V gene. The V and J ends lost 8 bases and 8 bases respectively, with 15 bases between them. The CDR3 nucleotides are TGTGCCAGCGGGGAATCCAGAAGGGGCTACACCTTC. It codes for CASGESRRGYTF.

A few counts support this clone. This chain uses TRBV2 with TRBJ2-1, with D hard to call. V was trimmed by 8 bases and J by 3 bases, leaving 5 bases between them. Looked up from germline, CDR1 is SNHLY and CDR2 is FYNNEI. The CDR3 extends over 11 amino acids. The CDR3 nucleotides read TGTGCCAGCTTTTACTACAATGAGCAGTTCTTC. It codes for CASFYYNEQFF.

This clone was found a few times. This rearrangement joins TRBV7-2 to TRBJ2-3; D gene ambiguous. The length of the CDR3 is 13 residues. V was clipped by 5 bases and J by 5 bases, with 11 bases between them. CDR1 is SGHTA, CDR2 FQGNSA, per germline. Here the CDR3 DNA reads TGTGCCAGCAGCCTCTTCGGCTTAGATACGCAGTATTTT. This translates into CASSLFGLDTQYF. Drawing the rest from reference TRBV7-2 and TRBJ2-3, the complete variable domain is GAGVSQSPSNKVTEKGKDVELRCDPISGHTALYWYRQSLGQGLEFLIYFQGNSAPDKSGLPSDRFSAERTGGSVSTLTIQRTQQEDSAVYLCASSLFGLDTQYFGPGTRLTVL.

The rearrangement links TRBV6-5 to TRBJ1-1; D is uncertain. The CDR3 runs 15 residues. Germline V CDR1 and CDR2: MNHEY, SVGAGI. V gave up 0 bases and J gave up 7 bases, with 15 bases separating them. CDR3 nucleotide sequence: TGTGCCAGCAGTTACTCAACGACCTGGAGCGGTGAAGCTTTCTTT. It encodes CASSYSTTWSGEAFF.

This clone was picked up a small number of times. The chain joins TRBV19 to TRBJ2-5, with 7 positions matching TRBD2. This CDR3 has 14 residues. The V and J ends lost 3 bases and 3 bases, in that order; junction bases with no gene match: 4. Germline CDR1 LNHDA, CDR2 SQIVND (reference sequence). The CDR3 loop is CASSIWLAEETQYF. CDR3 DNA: TGTGCCAGTAGTATCTGGCTAGCGGAAGAGACCCAGTACTTC.